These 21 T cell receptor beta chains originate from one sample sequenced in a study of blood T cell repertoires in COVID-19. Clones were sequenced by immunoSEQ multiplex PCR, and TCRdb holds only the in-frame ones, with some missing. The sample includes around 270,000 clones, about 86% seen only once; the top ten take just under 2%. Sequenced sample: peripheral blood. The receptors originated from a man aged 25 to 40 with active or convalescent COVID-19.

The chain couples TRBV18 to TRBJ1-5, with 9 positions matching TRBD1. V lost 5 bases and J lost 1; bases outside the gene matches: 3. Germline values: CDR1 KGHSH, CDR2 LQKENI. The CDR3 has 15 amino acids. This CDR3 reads CASSATGGSNQPQHF. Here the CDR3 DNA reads TGTGCCAGCTCAGCGACAGGGGGAAGCAATCAGCCCCAGCATTTT.

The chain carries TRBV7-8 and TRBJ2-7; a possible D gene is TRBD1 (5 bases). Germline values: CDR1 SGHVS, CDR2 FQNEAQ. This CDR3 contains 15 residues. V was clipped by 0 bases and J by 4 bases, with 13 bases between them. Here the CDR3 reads CASSLAQKGVYEQYF. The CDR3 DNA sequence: TGTGCCAGCAGCTTAGCCCAAAAAGGGGTGTACGAGCAGTACTTC.

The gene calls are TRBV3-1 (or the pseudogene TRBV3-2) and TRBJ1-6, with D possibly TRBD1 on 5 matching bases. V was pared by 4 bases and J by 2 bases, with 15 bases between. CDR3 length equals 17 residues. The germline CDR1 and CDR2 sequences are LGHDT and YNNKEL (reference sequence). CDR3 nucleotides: TGTGCCAGCAGCCCGTACTCAGGGAATCCCTATAATTCACCCCTCCACTTT. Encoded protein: CASSPYSGNPYNSPLHF.

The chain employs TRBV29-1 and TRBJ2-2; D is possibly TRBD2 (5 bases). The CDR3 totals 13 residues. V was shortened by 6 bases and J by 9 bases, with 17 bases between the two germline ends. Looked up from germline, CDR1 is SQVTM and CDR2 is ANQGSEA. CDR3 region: CSVWTEARRELFF. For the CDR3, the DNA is TGCAGCGTCTGGACTGAGGCCAGAAGGGAGCTGTTTTTT.

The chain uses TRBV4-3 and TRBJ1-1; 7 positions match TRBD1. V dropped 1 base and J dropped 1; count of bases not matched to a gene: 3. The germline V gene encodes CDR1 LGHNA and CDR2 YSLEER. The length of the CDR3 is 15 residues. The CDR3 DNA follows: TGCGCCAGCAGCCAAGGGACAGGAGGGAACACTGAAGCTTTCTTT. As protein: CASSQGTGGNTEAFF.

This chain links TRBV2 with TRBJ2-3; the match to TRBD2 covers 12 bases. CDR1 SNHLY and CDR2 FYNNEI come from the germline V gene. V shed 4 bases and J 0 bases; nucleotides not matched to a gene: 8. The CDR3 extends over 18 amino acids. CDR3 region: CASSARRTSGESTDTQYF. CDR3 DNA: TGTGCCAGCAGTGCCCGGAGGACTAGCGGGGAGAGCACAGATACGCAGTATTTT.

CDR3: CASSGQRGILETQYF. For the CDR3, the DNA is TGCGCCAGCAGCGGCCAGCGGGGTATACTGGAGACCCAGTACTTC. The chain couples TRBV5-1 to TRBJ2-5, with TRBD2 matching 7 bases. CDR1 SGHRS and CDR2 YFSETQ come from the germline V gene. The CDR3 has 15 residues. V shed 4 bases and J 5 bases; nucleotides not matched to a gene: 11.

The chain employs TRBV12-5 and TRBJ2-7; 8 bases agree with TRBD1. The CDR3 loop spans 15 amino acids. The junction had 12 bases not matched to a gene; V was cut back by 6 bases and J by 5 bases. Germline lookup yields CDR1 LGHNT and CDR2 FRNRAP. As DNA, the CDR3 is TGTGCTAGTGGCCCCCTTGGACAGGGCGAGCACGAGCAGTACTTC. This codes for CASGPLGQGEHEQYF.

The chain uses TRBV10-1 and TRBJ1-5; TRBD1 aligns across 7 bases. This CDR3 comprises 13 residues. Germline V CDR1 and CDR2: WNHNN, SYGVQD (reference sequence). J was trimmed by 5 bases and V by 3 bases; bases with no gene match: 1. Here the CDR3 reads CASSDRGDQPQHF. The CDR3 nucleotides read TGCGCCAGCAGTGACAGGGGGGATCAGCCCCAGCATTTT.

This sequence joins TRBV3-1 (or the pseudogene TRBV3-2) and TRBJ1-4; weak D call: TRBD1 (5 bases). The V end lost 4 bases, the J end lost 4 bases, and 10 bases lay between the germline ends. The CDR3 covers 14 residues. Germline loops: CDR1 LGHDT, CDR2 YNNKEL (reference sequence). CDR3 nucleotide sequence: TGTGCCAGCAGCCGACAGCGGGATAATGAAAAACTGTTTTTT. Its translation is CASSRQRDNEKLFF.

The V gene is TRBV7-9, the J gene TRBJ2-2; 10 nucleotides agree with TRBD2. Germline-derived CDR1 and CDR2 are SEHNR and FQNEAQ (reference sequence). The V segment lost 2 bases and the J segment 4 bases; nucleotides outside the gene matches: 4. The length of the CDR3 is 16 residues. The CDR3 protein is CASSLWSGGATGELFF. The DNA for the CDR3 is TGTGCCAGCAGCTTATGGAGCGGGGGGGCCACCGGGGAGCTGTTTTTT.

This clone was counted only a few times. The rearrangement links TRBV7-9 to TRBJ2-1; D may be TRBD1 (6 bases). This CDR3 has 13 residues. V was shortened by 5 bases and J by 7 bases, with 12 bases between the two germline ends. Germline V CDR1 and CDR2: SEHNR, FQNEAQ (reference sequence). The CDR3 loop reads CASSQSRGNEQFF. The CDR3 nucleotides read TGTGCCAGCAGCCAATCCAGGGGAAATGAGCAGTTCTTC.

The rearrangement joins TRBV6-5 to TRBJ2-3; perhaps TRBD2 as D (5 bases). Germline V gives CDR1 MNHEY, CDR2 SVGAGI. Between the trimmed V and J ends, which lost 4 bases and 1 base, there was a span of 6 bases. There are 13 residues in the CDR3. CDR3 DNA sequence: TGTGCCAGCAGTTGGACTGGCACAGATACGCAGTATTTT. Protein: CASSWTGTDTQYF.

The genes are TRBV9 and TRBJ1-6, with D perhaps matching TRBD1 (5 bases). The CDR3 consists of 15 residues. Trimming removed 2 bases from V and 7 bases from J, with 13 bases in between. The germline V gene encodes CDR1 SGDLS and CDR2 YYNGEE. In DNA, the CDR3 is TGTGCCAGCAGCGTGCGGGGGTCGGGGAATTCACCCCTCCACTTT. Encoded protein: CASSVRGSGNSPLHF.

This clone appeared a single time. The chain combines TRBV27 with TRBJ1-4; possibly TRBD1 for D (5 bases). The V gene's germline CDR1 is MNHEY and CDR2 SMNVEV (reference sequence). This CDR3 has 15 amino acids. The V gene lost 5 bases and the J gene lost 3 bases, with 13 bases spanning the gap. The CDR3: CASSLRRGSNEKLFF. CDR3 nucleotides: TGTGCCAGCAGTCTCCGGCGGGGGTCTAATGAAAAACTGTTTTTT. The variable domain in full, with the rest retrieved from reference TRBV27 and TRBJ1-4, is EAQVTQNPRYLITVTGKKLTVTCSQNMNHEYMSWYRQDPGLGLRQIYYSMNVEVTDKGDVPEGYKVSRKEKRNFPLILESPSPNQTSLYFCASSLRRGSNEKLFFGSGTQLSVL.

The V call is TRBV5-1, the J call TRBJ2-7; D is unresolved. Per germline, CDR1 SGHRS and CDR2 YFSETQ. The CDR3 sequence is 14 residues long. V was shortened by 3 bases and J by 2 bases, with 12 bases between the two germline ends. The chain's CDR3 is CASSWSAGTYEQYF. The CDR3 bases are TGCGCCAGCAGCTGGTCGGCAGGTACCTACGAGCAGTACTTC.

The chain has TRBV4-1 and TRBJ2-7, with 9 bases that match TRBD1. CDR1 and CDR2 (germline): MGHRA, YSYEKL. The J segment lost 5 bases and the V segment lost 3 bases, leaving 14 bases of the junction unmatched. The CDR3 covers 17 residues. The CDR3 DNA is TGCGCCAGCAGCCAGGACCAACACAGGGGGCTCTTCCACGAGCAGTACTTC. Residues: CASSQDQHRGLFHEQYF.

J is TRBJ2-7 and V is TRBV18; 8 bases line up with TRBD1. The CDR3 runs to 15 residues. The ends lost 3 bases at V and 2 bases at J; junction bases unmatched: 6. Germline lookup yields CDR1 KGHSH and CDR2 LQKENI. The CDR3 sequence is CASSPSTGATYEQYF. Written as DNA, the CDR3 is TGTGCCAGCTCACCCTCGACAGGGGCGACCTACGAGCAGTACTTC.

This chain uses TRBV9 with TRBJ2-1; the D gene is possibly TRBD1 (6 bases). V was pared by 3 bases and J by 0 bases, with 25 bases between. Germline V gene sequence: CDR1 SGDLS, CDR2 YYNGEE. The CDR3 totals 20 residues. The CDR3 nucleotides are TGTGCCAGCAGCGAACCAGCCCGGGACACCCCCCGGGGCTCCTACAATGAGCAGTTCTTC. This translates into CASSEPARDTPRGSYNEQFF.

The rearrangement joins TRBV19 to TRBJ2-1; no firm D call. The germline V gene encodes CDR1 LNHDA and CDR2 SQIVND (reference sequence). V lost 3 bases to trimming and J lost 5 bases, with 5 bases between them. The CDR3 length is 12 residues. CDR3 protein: CASSIGDNEQFF. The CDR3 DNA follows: TGTGCCAGTAGTATTGGAGACAATGAGCAGTTCTTC.

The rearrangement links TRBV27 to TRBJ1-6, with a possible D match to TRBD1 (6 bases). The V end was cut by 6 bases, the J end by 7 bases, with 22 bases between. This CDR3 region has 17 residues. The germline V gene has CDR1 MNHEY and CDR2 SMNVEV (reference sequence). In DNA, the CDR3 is TGTGCCAGCAGACAGGGATACACAGGAATGAGAAATTCACCCCTCCACTTT. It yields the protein CASRQGYTGMRNSPLHF.